This TCR beta chain was obtained from a study of cytomegalovirus exposure and HLA in healthy donors. Study conclusions and caveats: One cluster of highly shared sequence variants probably arose as a sequencing artifact.

Use of 60 Vbeta and 13 Jbeta primers characterized the PCR. Source study methods: It was a later analysis that counted about 80 million unique TCR beta chains, of which some 12 million were shared. The table came from immunoSEQ multiplex PCR; TCRdb's copy has only in-frame clones and leaves some out. V, J and clone size were drawn from that table, and D and trimming were deduced from the DNA. The repertoire holds around 90,000 clones, with about two thirds as singletons. As regards this clone: Its cognate antigen is unknown.

For this donor, CMV serostatus was not recorded. The receptor was isolated from a human donor in good health. Sample: PBMCs.

The CDR3 here is CASSLVESYNEQFF. The CDR3 DNA reads as TGCGCCAGCAGCTTGGTTGAGTCCTACAATGAGCAGTTCTTC. This chain connects TRBV5-1 to TRBJ2-1; no definite D call. Trimming left V 0 bases short and J 1 base short, with 5 bases between. CDR1 is SGHRS and CDR2 is YFSETQ in the germline V gene. There are 14 residues in the CDR3.